This note documents a single T cell receptor beta chain sequence. The study drew participants aged roughly 18 to 89 years from 20 to 30 US areas. Germline V lookup: CDR1 LNHNV, CDR2 YYDKDF (reference sequence). Deletions cut 11 bases from V and 4 bases from J, with 15 bases between. This CDR3 has 13 residues. In the authors' methods: Amplification from reference gene primers served as the basis for estimated nucleated cell counts. Some clones are missing from TCRdb's copy, which holds only in-frame ones; the method was immunoSEQ multiplex PCR. The V and J calls and clone size were taken over from that table, and D and trimming were inferred from the DNA. The sample shows 130,000 or so clones, roughly four fifths of them seen only once. The record originates from a study of blood T cell repertoires in COVID-19.

Sequencing was done on a sample of PBMCs or T cells enriched from blood (not recorded which). The TCR was taken from a man aged 50 to 60 who had recovered from COVID-19. This chain joins TRBV15 and TRBJ1-3, with D perhaps matching TRBD1 (6 bases). CDR3 amino acids: CAAATGTGNTIYF. CDR3 coding DNA: TGTGCCGCCGCTACAGGGACCGGAAACACCATATATTTT.